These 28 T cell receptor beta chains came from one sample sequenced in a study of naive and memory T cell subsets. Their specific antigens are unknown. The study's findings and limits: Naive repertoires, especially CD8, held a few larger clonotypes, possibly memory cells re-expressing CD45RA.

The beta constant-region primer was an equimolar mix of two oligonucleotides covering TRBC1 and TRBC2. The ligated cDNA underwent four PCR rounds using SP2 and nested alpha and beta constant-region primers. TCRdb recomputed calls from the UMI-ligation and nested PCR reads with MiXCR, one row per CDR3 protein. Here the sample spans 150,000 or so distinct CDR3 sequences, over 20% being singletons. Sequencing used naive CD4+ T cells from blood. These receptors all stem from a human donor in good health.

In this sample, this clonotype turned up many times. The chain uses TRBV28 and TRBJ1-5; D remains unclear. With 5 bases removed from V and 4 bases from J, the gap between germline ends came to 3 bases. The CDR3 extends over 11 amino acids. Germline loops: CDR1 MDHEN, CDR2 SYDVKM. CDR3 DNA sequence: TGTGCCAGCAGTACGAATCAGCCCCAGCATTTT. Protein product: CASSTNQPQHF.

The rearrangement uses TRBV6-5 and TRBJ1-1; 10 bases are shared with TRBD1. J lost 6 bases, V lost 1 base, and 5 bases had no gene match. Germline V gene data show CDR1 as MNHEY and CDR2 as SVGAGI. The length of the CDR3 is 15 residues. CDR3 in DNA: TGTGCCAGCAGTTACTGGGGACAGGGGAGGGCTGAAGCTTTCTTT. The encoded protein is CASSYWGQGRAEAFF.

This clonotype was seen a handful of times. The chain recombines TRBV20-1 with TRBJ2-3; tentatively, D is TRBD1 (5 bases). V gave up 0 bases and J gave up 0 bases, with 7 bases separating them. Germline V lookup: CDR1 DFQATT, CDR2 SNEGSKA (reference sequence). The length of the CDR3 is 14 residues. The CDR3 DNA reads TGCAGTGCTAGAGATCAGGGAAGCACAGATACGCAGTATTTT. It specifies CSARDQGSTDTQYF.

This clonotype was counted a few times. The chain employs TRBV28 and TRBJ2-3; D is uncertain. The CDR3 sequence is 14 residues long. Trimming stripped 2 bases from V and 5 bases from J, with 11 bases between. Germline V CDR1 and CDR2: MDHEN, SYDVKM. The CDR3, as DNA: TGTGCCAGCAGTTTAGACCCCACGGTAGATACGCAGTATTTT. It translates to CASSLDPTVDTQYF.

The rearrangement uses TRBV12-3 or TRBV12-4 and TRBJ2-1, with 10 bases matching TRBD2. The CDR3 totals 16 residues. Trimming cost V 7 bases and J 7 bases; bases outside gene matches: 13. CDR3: CASTRSELAGVNEQFF. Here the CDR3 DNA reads TGTGCCAGCACCAGGAGTGAGCTAGCGGGAGTGAATGAGCAGTTCTTC.

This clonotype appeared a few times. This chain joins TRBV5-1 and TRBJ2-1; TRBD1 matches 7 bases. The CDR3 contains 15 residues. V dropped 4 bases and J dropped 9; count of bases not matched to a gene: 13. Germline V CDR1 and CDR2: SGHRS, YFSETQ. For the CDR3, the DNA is TGCGCCAGCAGCGCTCCGGGGACAGACCTCCGTGAGCAGTTCTTC. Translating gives CASSAPGTDLREQFF.

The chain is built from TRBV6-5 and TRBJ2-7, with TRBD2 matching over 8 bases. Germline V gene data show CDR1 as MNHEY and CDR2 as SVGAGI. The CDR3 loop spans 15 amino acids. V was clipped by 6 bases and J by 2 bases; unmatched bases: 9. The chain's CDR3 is CASRKAGVKTYEQYF. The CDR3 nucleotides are TGTGCCAGCAGGAAAGCGGGAGTCAAAACCTACGAGCAGTACTTC.

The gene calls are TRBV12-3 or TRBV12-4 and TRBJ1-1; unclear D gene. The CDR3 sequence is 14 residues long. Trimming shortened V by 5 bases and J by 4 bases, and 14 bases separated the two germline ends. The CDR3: CASSRQDRGTEAFF. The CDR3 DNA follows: TGTGCCAGCAGTCGACAAGATCGGGGCACTGAAGCTTTCTTT.

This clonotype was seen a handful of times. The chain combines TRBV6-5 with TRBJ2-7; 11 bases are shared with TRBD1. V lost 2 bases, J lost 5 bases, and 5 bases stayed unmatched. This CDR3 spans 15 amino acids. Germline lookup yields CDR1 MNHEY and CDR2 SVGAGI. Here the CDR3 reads CASSYGQGAYHEQYF. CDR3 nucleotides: TGTGCCAGCAGTTACGGACAGGGGGCTTACCACGAGCAGTACTTC.

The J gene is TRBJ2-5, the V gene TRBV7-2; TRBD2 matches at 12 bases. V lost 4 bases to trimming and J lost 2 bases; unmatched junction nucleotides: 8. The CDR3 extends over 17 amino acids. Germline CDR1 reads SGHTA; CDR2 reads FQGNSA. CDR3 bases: TGTGCCAGCAGCTACAGATCGGGACTAGCGGGTCAAGAGACCCAGTACTTC. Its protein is CASSYRSGLAGQETQYF.

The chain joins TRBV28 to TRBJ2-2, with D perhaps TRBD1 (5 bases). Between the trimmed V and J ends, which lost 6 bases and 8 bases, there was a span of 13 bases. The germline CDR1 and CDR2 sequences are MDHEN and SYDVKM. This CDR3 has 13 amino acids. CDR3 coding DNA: TGTGCCAGCAGCAGTTTAGGGGCTGGGGAGCTGTTTTTT. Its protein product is CASSSLGAGELFF.

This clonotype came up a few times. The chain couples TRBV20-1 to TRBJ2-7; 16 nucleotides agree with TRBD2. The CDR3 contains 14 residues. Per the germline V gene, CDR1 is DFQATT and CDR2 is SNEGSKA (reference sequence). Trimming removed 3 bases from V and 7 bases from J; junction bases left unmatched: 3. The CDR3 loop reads CSASGTSGRGEQYF. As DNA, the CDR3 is TGCAGTGCTAGTGGGACTAGCGGGAGGGGGGAGCAGTACTTC.

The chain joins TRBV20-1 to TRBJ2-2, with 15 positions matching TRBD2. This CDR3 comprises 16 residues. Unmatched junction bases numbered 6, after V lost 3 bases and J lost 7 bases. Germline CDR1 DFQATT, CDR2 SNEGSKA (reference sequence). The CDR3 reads CSASPGLAGGFGELFF. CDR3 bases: TGCAGTGCTAGCCCCGGACTAGCGGGAGGGTTCGGGGAGCTGTTTTTT.

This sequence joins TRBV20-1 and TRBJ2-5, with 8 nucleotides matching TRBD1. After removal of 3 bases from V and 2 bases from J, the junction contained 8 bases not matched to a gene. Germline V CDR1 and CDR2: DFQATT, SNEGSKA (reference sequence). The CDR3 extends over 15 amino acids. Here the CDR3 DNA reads TGCAGTGCTAGCCCACAGGGGGGCGGTCAAGAGACCCAGTACTTC. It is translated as CSASPQGGGQETQYF.

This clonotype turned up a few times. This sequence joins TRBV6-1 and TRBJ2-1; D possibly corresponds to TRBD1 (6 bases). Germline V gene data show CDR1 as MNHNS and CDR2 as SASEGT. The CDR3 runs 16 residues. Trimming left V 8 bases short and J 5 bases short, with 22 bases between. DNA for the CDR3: TGTGCCAGCGGAGCGACAGACAGGAATGGGAACAATGAGCAGTTCTTC. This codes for CASGATDRNGNNEQFF.

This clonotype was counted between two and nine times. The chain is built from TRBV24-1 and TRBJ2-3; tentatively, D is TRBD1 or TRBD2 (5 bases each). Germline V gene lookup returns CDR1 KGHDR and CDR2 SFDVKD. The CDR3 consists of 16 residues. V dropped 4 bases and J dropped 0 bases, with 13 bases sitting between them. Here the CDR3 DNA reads TGTGCCACCAGTGAGGACGGGGCGGCTAGCACAGATACGCAGTATTTT. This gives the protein CATSEDGAASTDTQYF.

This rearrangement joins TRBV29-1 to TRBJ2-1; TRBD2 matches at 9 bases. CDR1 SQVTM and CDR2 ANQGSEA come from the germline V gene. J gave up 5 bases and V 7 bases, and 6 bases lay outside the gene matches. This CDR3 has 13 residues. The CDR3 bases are TGCAGCGCCTGGACTAGCGAACACAATGAGCAGTTCTTC. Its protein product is CSAWTSEHNEQFF.

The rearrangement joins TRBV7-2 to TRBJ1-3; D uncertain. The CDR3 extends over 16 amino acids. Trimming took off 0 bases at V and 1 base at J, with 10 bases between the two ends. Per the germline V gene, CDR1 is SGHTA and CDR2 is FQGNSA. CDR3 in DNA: TGTGCCAGCAGCTTAGCAACAGTCAGATCTGGAAACACCATATATTTT. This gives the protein CASSLATVRSGNTIYF.

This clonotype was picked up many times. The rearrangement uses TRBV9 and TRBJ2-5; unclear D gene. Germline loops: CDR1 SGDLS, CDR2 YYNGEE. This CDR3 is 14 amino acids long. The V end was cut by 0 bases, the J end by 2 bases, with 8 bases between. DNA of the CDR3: TGTGCCAGCAGCGTAGCTCCAGTACAAGAGACCCAGTACTTC. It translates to CASSVAPVQETQYF.

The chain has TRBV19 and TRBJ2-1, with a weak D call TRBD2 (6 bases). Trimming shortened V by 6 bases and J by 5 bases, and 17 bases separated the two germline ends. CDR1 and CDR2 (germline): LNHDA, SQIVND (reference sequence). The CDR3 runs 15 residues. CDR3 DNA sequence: TGTGCCAGTAGCCGAGACCGGGGGTGGGACAATGAGCAGTTCTTC. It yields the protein CASSRDRGWDNEQFF.

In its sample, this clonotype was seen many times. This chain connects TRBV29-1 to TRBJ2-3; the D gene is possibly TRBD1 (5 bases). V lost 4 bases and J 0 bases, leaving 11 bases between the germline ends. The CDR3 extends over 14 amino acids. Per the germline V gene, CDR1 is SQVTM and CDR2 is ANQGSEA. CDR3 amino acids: CSVGQYSSTDTQYF. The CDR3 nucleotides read TGCAGCGTTGGACAGTACTCTAGCACAGATACGCAGTATTTT.

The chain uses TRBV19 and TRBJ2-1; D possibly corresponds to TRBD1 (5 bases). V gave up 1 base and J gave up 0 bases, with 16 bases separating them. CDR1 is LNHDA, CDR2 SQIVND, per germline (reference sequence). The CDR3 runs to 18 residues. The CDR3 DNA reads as TGTGCCAGTAGTATAGCGGCTTCCAGGGTGAGCTCCTACAATGAGCAGTTCTTC. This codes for CASSIAASRVSSYNEQFF.

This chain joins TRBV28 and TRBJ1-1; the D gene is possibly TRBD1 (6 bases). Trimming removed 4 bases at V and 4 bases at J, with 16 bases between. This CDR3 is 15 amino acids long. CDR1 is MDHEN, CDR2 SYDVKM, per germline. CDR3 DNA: TGTGCCAGCAGTTACGGAGGGGGGGTCGCCACTGAAGCTTTCTTT. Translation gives CASSYGGGVATEAFF.

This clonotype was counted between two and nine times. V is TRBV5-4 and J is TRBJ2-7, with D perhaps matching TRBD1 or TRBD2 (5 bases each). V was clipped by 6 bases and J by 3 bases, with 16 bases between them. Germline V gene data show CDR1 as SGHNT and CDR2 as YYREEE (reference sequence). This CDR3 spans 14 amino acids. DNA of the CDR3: TGTGCCAGCAACGACCGGGACGGCATCTACGAGCAGTACTTC. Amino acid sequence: CASNDRDGIYEQYF. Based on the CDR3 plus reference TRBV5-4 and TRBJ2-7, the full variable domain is ETGVTQSPTHLIKTRGQQVTLRCSSQSGHNTVSWYQQALGQGPQFIFQYYREEENGRGNFPPRFSGLQFPNYSSELNVNALELDDSALYLCASNDRDGIYEQYFGPGTRLTVT.

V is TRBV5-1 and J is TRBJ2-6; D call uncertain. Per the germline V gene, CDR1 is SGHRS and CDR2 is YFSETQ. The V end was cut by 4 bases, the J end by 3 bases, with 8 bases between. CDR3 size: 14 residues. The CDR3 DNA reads TGCGCCAGCAGCCTTGGGAATGGGGCCAACGTCCTGACTTTC. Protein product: CASSLGNGANVLTF.

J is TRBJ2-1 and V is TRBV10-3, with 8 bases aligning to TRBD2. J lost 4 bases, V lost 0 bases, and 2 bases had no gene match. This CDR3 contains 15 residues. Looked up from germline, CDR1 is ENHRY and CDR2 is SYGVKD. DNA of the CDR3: TGTGCCATCAGTGAGTCAACTAGCGGTTACAATGAGCAGTTCTTC. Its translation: CAISESTSGYNEQFF.

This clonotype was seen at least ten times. The CDR3 sequence: CASSPLNEQFF. The CDR3 DNA reads as TGTGCCAGCAGTCCCTTAAATGAGCAGTTCTTC. V usage is TRBV6-2 or TRBV6-3 and J usage is TRBJ2-1; D remains ambiguous. Between the trimmed V and J ends, which lost 5 bases and 7 bases, there was a span of 6 bases. The CDR3 runs 11 residues. Germline lookup yields CDR1 MNHEY and CDR2 SVGEGT.

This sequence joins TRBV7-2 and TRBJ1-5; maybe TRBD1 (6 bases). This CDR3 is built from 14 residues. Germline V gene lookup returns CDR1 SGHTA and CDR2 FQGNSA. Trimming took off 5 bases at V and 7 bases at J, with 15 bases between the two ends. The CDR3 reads CASSPRGGGQPQHF. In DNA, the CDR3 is TGTGCCAGCAGCCCCCGAGGGGGAGGCCAGCCCCAGCATTTT.